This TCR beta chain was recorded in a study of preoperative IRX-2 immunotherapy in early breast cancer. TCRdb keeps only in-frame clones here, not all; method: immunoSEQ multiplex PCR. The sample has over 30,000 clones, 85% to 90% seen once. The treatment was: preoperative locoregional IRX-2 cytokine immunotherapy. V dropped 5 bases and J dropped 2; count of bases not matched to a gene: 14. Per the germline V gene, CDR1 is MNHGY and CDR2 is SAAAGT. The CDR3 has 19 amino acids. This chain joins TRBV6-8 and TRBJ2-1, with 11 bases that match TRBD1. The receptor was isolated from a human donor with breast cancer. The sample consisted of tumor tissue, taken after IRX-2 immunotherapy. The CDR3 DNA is TGTGCCAGCAGTGCGTACATATCCGGGACAGGGGGGACCTACAATGAGCAGTTCTTC. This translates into CASSAYISGTGGTYNEQFF.